The following is a T cell receptor beta chain sequence with its context. At one end the junction does not follow the germline gene, possibly because of a read error. At the DNA level, this CDR3 is encoded by other sequences in the same sample as well. PCR primers comprised 60 Vbeta and 13 Jbeta primers. Assay: immunoSEQ multiplex PCR; the TCRdb copy retains only in-frame clones and omits some. Among roughly 180,000 clones listed, roughly 74% were seen once. This sample stems from a study of cytomegalovirus exposure and HLA in healthy donors. Study information: In terms of ancestry, the Caucasian-associated cluster contained roughly four fifths of the roughly 400 genotyped donors.

Germline V gene sequence: CDR1 SNHLY, CDR2 FYNNEI. The CDR3 length is 13 residues. The sample taken for sequencing was PBMCs. The sequence derives from a female donor in good health and CMV-seronegative. V usage is TRBV2 and J usage is TRBJ1-1, with a weak D call TRBD1 (5 bases). In nucleotides, the CDR3 is TGTGCCAGCGGTGAGGACATGAACACTGAAGCTTTCTTT. Its protein product is CASGEDMNTEAFF.